Listed below are T cell receptor beta chains from one sample, sequenced in a study of shared clonotypes between healthy human individuals. The table came from immunoSEQ multiplex PCR; TCRdb's copy has only in-frame clones and leaves some out. Of 1,100,000 or so clones detected, roughly 74% appear once; the ten largest clones hold under 0.65%. What was sequenced was memory CD4+ T cells from PBMCs. The receptors were gathered from a man aged 18 to 29 in good health. Some clones in this sample may be carry-over from other donors' samples. Each CDR3 is given with its conserved first and last residue. The order of the fields is V gene, J gene, CDR3 protein.

TRBV29-1	TRBJ2-3	CSVSRLQGEADTQYF
TRBV10-2	TRBJ1-5	CASSESGGINQPQHF
TRBV5-8	TRBJ1-1	CASSLEGGTEAFF
TRBV5-4	TRBJ2-2	CASRSGQGRNTGELFF
TRBV5-1	TRBJ1-1	CASSLQGAYTEAFF
TRBV5-1	TRBJ2-2	CASSLVGMGTSGVNTGELFF
TRBV27	TRBJ2-5	CASSSTRRETQYF
TRBV19	TRBJ2-5	CASSRRDRGQETQYF
TRBV28	TRBJ2-2	CATAGTRDTGELFF
TRBV28	TRBJ1-5	CASSWVIGNQPQHF
TRBV5-1	TRBJ2-7	CASTVQGRSEQYF
TRBV29-1	TRBJ2-3	CSVAGLAGGLTDTQYF
TRBV5-1	TRBJ2-2	CASSSDRANTGELFF
TRBV18	TRBJ2-1	CASSPELGSDEQFF
TRBV28	TRBJ1-4	CASSILTGGKEKLFF
TRBV18	TRBJ2-7	CASTSASGSRPGGYEQYF
TRBV11-2	TRBJ2-5	CASSSVGETQYF
TRBV5-1	TRBJ2-7	CASSPDSYRDNTYEQYF
TRBV5-1	TRBJ2-2	CASSLLVVGRVSGELFF
TRBV28	TRBJ2-1	CASRGPLVYQFF
TRBV6-6	TRBJ2-7	CASSDPGQGVNEQYF
TRBV10-3	TRBJ2-1	CAISAPYGEQFF
TRBV7-2	TRBJ2-1	CASSPNRYNEQFF
TRBV5-4	TRBJ1-1	CASRYHRGNTEAFF
TRBV28	TRBJ2-1	CASILRSPGKGNNEQFF
TRBV28	TRBJ1-1	CASRLGTGEAFF
TRBV28	TRBJ1-2	CASSPQGVLGGYTF
TRBV6-1	TRBJ2-7	CASGGAGQQYF
TRBV9	TRBJ2-1	CASSVGPGADPSYNEQFF
TRBV7-2	TRBJ1-5	CASSRDSRGQPQHF
TRBV10-3	TRBJ2-7	CAITEDRAEQYF
TRBV4-2	TRBJ2-5	CASSQVQREVWETQYF
TRBV7-8	TRBJ1-2	CASSLVNGPNYGYTF
TRBV28	TRBJ2-2	CASSLGTSGTGELFF
TRBV5-1	TRBJ1-2	CASSLEGDINYGYTF
TRBV7-9	TRBJ2-1	CASSPPGQGKNEQFF
TRBV28	TRBJ2-6	CASTGIGGSGANVLTF
TRBV7-9	TRBJ2-5	CASSHAIWTQETQYF
TRBV28	TRBJ2-1	CASSLWTQGSDTDEQFF
TRBV2	TRBJ2-5	CASQGVGETQYF
TRBV30	TRBJ1-1	CAWSPTFYKNTEAFF
TRBV5-4	TRBJ2-1	CASSLAGTSSYNEQFF
TRBV6-5	TRBJ2-7	CASSYGTGGYEQYF
TRBV4-2	TRBJ1-2	CASSAGDRDSNYGYTF
TRBV2	TRBJ2-7	CASRDRDPEQYF
TRBV28	TRBJ1-4	CASSFSTNEKLFF
TRBV7-2	TRBJ1-2	CASSLEGGAGYGYTF
TRBV6-4	TRBJ1-5	CASSETLGSSQHF
TRBV7-2	TRBJ2-2	CASSFSNTGELFF
TRBV5-1	TRBJ2-5	CASSLNRGGEETQYF
TRBV28	TRBJ1-2	CASRVGEAPYGYTF
TRBV5-1	TRBJ2-6	CASSSQGLSGANVLTF
TRBV5-1	TRBJ2-3	CASSSGQSTDTQYF
TRBV7-2	TRBJ1-1	CASSLSGTPEAFF
TRBV11-2	TRBJ1-3	CASSLQRTIYF
TRBV7-2	TRBJ1-2	CASSQDSRAEYTF
TRBV7-2	TRBJ2-3	CASSLVAGGSDTQYF